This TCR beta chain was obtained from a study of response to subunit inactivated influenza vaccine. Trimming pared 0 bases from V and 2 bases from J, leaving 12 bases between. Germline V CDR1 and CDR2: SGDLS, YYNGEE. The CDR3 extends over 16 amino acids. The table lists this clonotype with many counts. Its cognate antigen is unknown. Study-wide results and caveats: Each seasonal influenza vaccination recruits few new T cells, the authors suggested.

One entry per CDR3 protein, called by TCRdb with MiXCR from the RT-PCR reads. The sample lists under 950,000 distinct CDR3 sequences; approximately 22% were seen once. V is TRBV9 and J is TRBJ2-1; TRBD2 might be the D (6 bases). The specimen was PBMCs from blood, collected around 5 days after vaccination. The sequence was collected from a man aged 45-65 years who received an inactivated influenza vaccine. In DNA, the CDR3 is TGTGCCAGCAGCGTAGATGGTAGCGGAACCTACAATGAGCAGTTCTTC. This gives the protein CASSVDGSGTYNEQFF. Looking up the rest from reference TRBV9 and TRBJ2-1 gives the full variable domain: DSGVTQTPKHLITATGQRVTLRCSPRSGDLSVYWYQQSLDQGLQFLIQYYNGEERAKGNILERFSAQQFPDLHSELNLSSLELGDSALYFCASSVDGSGTYNEQFFGPGTRLTVL.